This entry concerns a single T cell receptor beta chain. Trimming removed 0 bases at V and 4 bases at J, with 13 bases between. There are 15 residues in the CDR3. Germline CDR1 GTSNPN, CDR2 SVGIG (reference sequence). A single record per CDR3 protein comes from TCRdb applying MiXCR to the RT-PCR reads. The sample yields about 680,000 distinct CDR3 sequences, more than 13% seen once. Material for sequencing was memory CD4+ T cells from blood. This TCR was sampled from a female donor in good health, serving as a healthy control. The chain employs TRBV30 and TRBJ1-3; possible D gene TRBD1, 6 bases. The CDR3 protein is CAWSVKGEEGNTIYF. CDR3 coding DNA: TGTGCCTGGAGTGTCAAGGGGGAGGAAGGAAACACCATATATTTT.